Here is one T cell receptor beta chain with its context. Its antigen is not known. This entry belongs to a study of T cell responses to AZD1222 COVID-19 vaccine. Data came from immunoSEQ multiplex PCR; TCRdb stores just in-frame clones and leaves some out. The data show under 150,000 clones, approximately 94% seen once. From germline, CDR1 is SNHLY and CDR2 FYNNEI. The V gene lost 4 bases and the J gene lost 6 bases, with 18 bases spanning the gap. The CDR3 length is 15 residues. Study-wide results and caveats: CD4 TCRs linked to vaccination spanned spike, dominating at 160-218 and 743-854.

This clonotype was sampled from an adult in good health. The material sequenced was peripheral blood, taken on day 0 of AZD1222 vaccination. The V call is TRBV2, the J call TRBJ1-2; D possibly corresponds to TRBD1 (5 bases). The CDR3 DNA reads as TGTGCCAGCAGTGCAGTTTGGAAGGCGGGGGATGGCTACACCTTC. The encoded protein is CASSAVWKAGDGYTF. The full variable domain, its missing parts supplied by reference TRBV2 and TRBJ1-2, is EPEVTQTPSHQVTQMGQEVILRCVPISNHLYFYWYRQILGQKVEFLVSFYNNEISEKSEIFDDQFSVERPDGSNFTLKIRSTKLEDSAMYFCASSAVWKAGDGYTFGSGTRLTVV.